A single sample gave rise to the 14 T cell receptor beta chains below, sequenced in a study of T cell clones after liver transplantation (dated by TCRdb to between 2018 and 2020). Library creation used the immunoSEQ multiplex PCR assay. In TCRdb, the immuneACCESS table is reduced to in-frame sequences with V and J assigned. These tables do not hold every clone; where another copy was compared, an unresolved V gene accounts for under half, and the others remain unexplained. The sample table lists about 120,000 clones, about nine tenths of them with a count of one. The ten most abundant clones make up roughly 0.8% of the sample. This specimen was CD4+ T cells from blood, taken 12 months after liver transplant. These receptors all come from a human patient who received a liver transplant. Following transplantation, T cells from the graft donor may be among those present.

This chain uses TRBV7-2 with TRBJ1-5; D may be TRBD1 (5 bases). CDR1 is SGHTA, CDR2 FQGNSA, per germline. This CDR3 spans 16 amino acids. Trimming cost V 5 bases and J 5 bases, with 19 bases left between them. The CDR3 DNA reads TGTGCCAGCAGCACTTTCCCACAGGATCAATATCAGCCCCAGCATTTT. It translates to CASSTFPQDQYQPQHF.

V usage is TRBV19 and J usage is TRBJ2-6, with D hard to call. Germline-derived CDR1 and CDR2 are LNHDA and SQIVND (reference sequence). The CDR3 has 16 amino acids. V shed 5 bases and J shed 2 bases, with 13 bases lying between them. DNA of the CDR3: TGTGCCAGTAGTGTATCAACAACCCCTGGGGCCAACGTCCTGACTTTC. It encodes CASSVSTTPGANVLTF. The complete variable domain, with remaining parts taken from reference TRBV19 and TRBJ2-6, reads DGGITQSPKYLFRKEGQNVTLSCEQNLNHDAMYWYRQDPGQGLRLIYYSQIVNDFQKGDIAEGYSVSREKKESFPLTVTSAQKNPTAFYLCASSVSTTPGANVLTFGAGSRLTVL.

CDR3 sequence: CASSPDRGRGNTEAFF. The CDR3 DNA reads as TGTGCCAGCAGCCCGGACAGGGGGCGCGGGAACACTGAAGCTTTCTTT. The chain is built from TRBV13 and TRBJ1-1; 11 bases fit TRBD1. V trimming: 5 bases; J trimming: 1 base; junction bases outside the gene matches: 6. This CDR3 is built from 16 residues. The germline gives CDR1 PRHDT, CDR2 FYEKMQ (reference sequence).

V usage is TRBV12-5 and J usage is TRBJ2-7; D possibly corresponds to TRBD1 (6 bases). The CDR3 consists of 13 residues. Trimming took off 4 bases at V and 7 bases at J, with 14 bases between the two ends. Looked up from germline, CDR1 is LGHNT and CDR2 is FRNRAP. CDR3 residues: CASGSYRAGEQYF. CDR3 DNA: TGTGCTAGTGGTTCCTACAGGGCTGGGGAGCAGTACTTC. The variable domain in full, with the rest retrieved from reference TRBV12-5 and TRBJ2-7, is DARVTQTPRHKVTEMGQEVTMRCQPILGHNTVFWYRQTMMQGLELLAYFRNRAPLDDSGMPKDRFSAEMPDATLATLKIQPSEPRDSAVYFCASGSYRAGEQYFGPGTRLTVT.

The rearrangement uses TRBV30 and TRBJ2-7; D is ambiguous. This CDR3 is 14 amino acids long. Germline CDR1 is GTSNPN and CDR2 is SVGIG (reference sequence). Trimming shortened V by 0 bases and J by 0 bases, and 9 bases separated the two germline ends. The chain's CDR3 is CAWSVLSGSYEQYF. As DNA, the CDR3 is TGTGCCTGGAGTGTACTCTCGGGCTCCTACGAGCAGTACTTC.

V usage is TRBV2 and J usage is TRBJ1-2; D might be TRBD1 (5 bases). Trimming pared 6 bases from V and 11 bases from J, leaving 19 bases between. CDR3 length equals 13 residues. Germline V CDR1 and CDR2: SNHLY, FYNNEI. The CDR3 sequence is CASRTGTATGYTF. The CDR3 DNA follows: TGTGCCAGCAGGACCGGGACGGCTACGGGGTACACCTTC.

The chain recombines TRBV5-6 with TRBJ2-7, with a possible D match to TRBD2 (6 bases). Deletions cut 3 bases from V and 7 bases from J, with 17 bases between. CDR3 size: 14 residues. Looked up from germline, CDR1 is SGHDT and CDR2 is YYEEEE. The CDR3 loop is CASSSQGGAGEQYF. For the CDR3, the DNA is TGTGCCAGCAGCTCCCAGGGCGGGGCAGGAGAGCAGTACTTC.

CDR3 residues: CAWRETSGRALGVLSGELFF. CDR3 coding DNA: TGTGCCTGGAGGGAGACTAGCGGGAGGGCCCTCGGTGTACTTTCCGGGGAGCTGTTTTTT. V usage is TRBV30 and J usage is TRBJ2-2, with 14 bases fitting TRBD2. Germline loops: CDR1 GTSNPN, CDR2 SVGIG (reference sequence). This CDR3 contains 20 residues. The V segment lost 3 bases and the J segment 6 bases; nucleotides outside the gene matches: 18.

The chain employs TRBV13 and TRBJ1-2; the D gene is possibly TRBD1 (5 bases). V dropped 6 bases and J dropped 0 bases, with 17 bases sitting between them. This CDR3 has 16 amino acids. The V gene's germline CDR1 is PRHDT and CDR2 FYEKMQ (reference sequence). The DNA of the CDR3 is TGTGCCAGCAGTTTTGGGGGAATAGGGGCTAACTATGGCTACACCTTC. Translated, it gives CASSFGGIGANYGYTF.

The V and J genes are TRBV6-1 and TRBJ1-5; 7 positions match TRBD1. The CDR3 spans 15 residues. Germline V CDR1 and CDR2: MNHNS, SASEGT. V shed 5 bases and J 4 bases; nucleotides not matched to a gene: 8. The CDR3 reads CASSTRGQPNQPQHF. In DNA form, the CDR3 reads TGTGCCAGCAGTACCAGGGGACAGCCGAATCAGCCCCAGCATTTT.

The chain has TRBV7-2 and TRBJ2-3; no definite D call. Germline CDR1 SGHTA, CDR2 FQGNSA. This CDR3 spans 15 amino acids. The V and J ends lost 0 bases and 1 base respectively, with 8 bases between them. CDR3 loop: CASSLAPGRTDTQYF. DNA of the CDR3: TGTGCCAGCAGCTTAGCGCCTGGCCGCACAGATACGCAGTATTTT.

This clone has only one observation. CDR3 sequence: CASSLGLAGDNEQFF. CDR3 coding DNA: TGTGCCAGCTCACTCGGGCTAGCGGGAGACAATGAGCAGTTCTTC. This sequence joins TRBV18 and TRBJ2-1; 10 bases fit TRBD2. V trimming: 4 bases; J trimming: 5 bases; junction bases outside the gene matches: 5. CDR1 is KGHSH and CDR2 is LQKENI in the germline V gene. This CDR3 has 15 amino acids.

The J gene is TRBJ2-5, the V gene TRBV28, with 10 bases aligning to TRBD2. This CDR3 contains 18 residues. CDR1 MDHEN and CDR2 SYDVKM come from the germline V gene. V dropped 0 bases and J dropped 4; count of bases not matched to a gene: 11. Here the CDR3 reads CASSLWRLAGDFVETQYF. As DNA, the CDR3 is TGTGCCAGCAGTTTATGGCGGCTAGCGGGAGATTTCGTAGAGACCCAGTACTTC.

The chain has TRBV9 and TRBJ2-2, with 11 bases identical to TRBD2. The CDR3 consists of 19 residues. The V segment lost 1 base and the J segment 7 bases; nucleotides outside the gene matches: 15. Germline CDR1 SGDLS, CDR2 YYNGEE. CDR3 sequence (DNA): TGTGCCAGCAGCGTAATCCCGAAACTAGCGGGAGTGTACAACGGGGAGCTGTTTTTT. Encoded protein: CASSVIPKLAGVYNGELFF.